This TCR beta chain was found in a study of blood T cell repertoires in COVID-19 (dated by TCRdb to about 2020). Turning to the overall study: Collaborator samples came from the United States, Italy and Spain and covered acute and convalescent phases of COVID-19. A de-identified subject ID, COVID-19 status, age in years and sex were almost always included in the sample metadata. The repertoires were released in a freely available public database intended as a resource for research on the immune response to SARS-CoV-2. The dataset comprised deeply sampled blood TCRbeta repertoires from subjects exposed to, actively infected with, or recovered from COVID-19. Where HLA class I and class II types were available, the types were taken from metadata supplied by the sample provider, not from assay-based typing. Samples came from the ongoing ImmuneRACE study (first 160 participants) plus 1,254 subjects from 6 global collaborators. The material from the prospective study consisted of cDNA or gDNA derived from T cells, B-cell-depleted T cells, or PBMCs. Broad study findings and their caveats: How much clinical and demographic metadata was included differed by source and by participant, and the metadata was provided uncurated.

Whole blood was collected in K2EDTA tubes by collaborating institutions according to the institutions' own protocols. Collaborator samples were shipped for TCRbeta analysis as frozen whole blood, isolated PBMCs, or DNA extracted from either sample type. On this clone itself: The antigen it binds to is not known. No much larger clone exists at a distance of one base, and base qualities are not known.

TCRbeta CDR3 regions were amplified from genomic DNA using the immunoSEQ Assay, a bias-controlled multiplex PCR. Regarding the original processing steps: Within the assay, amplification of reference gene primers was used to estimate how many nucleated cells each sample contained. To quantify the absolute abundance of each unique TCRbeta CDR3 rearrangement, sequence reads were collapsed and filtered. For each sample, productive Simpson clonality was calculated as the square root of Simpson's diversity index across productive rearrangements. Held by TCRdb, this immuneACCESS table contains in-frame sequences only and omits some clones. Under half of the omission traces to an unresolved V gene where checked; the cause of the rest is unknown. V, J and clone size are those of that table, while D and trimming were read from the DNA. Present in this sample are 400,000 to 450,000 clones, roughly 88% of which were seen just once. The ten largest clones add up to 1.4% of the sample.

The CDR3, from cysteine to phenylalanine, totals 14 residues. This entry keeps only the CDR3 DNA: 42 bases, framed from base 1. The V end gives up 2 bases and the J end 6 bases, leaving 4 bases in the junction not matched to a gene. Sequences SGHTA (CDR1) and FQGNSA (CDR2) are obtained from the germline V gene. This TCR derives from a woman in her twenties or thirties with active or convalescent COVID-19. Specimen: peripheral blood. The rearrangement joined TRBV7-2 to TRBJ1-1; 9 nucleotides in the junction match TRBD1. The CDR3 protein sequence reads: CASSLSGQGAEAFF. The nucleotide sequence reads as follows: TGTGCCAGCAGCTTATCGGGACAGGGTGCTGAAGCTTTCTTT. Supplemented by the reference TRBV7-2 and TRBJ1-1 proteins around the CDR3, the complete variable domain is GAGVSQSPSNKVTEKGKDVELRCDPISGHTALYWYRQSLGQGLEFLIYFQGNSAPDKSGLPSDRFSAERTGGSVSTLTIQRTQQEDSAVYLCASSLSGQGAEAFFGQGTRLTVV.